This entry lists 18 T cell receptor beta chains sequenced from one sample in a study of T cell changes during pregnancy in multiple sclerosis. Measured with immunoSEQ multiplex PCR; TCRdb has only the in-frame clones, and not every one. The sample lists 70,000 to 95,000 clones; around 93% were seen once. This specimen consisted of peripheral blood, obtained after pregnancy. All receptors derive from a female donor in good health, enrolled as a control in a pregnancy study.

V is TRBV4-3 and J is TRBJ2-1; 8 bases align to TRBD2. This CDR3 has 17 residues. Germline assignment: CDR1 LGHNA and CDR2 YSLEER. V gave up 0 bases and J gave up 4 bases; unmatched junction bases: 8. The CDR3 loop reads CASSQDGVAGIYNEQFF. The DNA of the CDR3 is TGCGCCAGCAGCCAAGATGGAGTAGCGGGGATTTACAATGAGCAGTTCTTC.

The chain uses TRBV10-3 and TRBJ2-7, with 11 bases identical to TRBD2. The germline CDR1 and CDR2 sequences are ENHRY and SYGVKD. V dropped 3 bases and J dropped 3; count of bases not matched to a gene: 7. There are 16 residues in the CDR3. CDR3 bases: TGTGCCATCAGTGAAGTTGGGACTAGCGGCAACTACGAGCAGTACTTC. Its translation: CAISEVGTSGNYEQYF.

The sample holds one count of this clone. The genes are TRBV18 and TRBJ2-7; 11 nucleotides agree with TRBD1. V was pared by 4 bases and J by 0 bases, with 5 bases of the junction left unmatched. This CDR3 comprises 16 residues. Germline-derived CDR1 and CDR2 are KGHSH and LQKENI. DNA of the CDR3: TGTGCCAGCTCACACGCTGGGACAGGGGGCTCCTACGAGCAGTACTTC. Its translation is CASSHAGTGGSYEQYF.

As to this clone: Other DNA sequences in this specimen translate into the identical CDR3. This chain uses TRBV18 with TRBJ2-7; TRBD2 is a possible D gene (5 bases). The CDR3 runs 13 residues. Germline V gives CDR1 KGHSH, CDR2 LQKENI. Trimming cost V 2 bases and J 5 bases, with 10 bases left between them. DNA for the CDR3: TGTGCCAGCTCACCAAGGACTGGTGACGAGCAGTACTTC. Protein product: CASSPRTGDEQYF. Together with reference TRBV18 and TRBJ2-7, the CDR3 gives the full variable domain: NAGVMQNPRHLVRRRGQEARLRCSPMKGHSHVYWYRQLPEEGLKFMVYLQKENIIDESGMPKERFSAEFPKEGPSILRIQQVVRGDSAAYFCASSPRTGDEQYFGPGTRLTVT.

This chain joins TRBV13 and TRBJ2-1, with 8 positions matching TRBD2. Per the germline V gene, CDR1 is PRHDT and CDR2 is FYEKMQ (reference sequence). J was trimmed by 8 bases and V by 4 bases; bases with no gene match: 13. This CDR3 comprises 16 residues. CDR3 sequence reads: CASSSTGTSGGYEQFF. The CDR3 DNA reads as TGTGCCAGCAGCTCGACCGGGACTAGTGGGGGATATGAGCAGTTCTTC.

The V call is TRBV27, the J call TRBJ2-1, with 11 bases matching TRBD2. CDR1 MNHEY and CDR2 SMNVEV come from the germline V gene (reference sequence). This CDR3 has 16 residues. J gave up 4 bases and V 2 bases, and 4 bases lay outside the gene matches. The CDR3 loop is CASSLRLAGGYNEQFF. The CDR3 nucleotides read TGTGCCAGCAGTTTACGCCTAGCGGGGGGATACAATGAGCAGTTCTTC.

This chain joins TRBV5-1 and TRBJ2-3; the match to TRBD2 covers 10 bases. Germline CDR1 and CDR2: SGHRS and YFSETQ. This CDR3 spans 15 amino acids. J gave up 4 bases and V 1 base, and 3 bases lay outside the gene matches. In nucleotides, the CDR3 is TGCGCCAGCAGCTTGAGCGGGGGGGCGGCAGATACGCAGTATTTT. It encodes CASSLSGGAADTQYF.

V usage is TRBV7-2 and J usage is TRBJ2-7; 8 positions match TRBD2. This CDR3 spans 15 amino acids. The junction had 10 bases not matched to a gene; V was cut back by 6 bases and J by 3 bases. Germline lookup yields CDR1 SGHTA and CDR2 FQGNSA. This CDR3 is CASRPIAGRYYEQYF. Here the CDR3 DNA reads TGTGCCAGCAGACCTATAGCGGGGCGGTACTACGAGCAGTACTTC.

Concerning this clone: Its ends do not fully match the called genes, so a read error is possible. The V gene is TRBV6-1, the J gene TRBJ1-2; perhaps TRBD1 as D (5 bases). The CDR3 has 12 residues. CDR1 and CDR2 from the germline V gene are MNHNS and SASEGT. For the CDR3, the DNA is TGTACCAGCACCAGTCAGGGATATGGCTACACCTTC. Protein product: CTSTSQGYGYTF.

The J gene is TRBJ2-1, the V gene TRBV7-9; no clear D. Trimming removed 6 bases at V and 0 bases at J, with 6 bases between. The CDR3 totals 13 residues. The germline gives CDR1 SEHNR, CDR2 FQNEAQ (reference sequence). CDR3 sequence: CASRRSSYNEQFF. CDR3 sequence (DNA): TGTGCCAGCAGGAGGAGCTCCTACAATGAGCAGTTCTTC.

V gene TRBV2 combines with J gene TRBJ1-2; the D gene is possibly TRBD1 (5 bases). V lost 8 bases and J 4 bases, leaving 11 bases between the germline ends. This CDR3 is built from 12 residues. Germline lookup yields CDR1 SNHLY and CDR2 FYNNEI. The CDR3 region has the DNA TGTGCCAGCGGCAGGGAAATCTATGGCTACACCTTC. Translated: CASGREIYGYTF.

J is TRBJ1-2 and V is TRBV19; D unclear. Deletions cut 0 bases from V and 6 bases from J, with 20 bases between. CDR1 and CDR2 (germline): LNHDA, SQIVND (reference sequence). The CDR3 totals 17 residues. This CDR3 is CASSIDSVSVLGNGYTF. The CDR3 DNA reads TGTGCCAGTAGTATAGATTCAGTTTCCGTACTAGGGAATGGCTACACCTTC.

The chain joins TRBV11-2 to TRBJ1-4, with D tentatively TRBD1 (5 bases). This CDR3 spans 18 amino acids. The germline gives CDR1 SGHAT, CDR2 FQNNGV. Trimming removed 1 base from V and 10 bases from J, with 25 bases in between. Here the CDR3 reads CASSLARGSEARWGKLFF. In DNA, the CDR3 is TGTGCCAGCAGCTTAGCCCGGGGGTCGGAGGCTCGGTGGGGAAAACTGTTTTTT.

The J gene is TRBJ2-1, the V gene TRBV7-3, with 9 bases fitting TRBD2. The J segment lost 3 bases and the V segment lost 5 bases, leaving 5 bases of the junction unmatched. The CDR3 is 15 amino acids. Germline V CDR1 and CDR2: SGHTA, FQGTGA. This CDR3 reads CASSQGLAGYNEQFF. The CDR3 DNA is TGTGCCAGCAGCCAGGGACTAGCAGGCTACAATGAGCAGTTCTTC.

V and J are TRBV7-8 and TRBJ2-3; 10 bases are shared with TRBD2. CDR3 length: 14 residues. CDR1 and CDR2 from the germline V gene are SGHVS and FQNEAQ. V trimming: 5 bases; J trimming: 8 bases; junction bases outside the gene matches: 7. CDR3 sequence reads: CASSPAGGPGTQYF. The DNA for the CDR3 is TGTGCCAGCAGCCCAGCGGGGGGGCCGGGTACGCAGTATTTT.

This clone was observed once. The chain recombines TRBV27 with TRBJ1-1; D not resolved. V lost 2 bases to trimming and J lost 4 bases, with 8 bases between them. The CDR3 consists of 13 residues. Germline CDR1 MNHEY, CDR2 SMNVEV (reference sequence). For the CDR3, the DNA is TGTGCCAGCAGTTTAACCGGGGTCACTGAAGCTTTCTTT. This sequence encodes CASSLTGVTEAFF.

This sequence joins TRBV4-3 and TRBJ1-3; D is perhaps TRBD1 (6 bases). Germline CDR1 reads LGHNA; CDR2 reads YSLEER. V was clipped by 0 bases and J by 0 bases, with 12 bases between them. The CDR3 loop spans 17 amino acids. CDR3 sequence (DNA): TGCGCCAGCAGCCAAGAAGGGACATCGAGCTCTGGAAACACCATATATTTT. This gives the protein CASSQEGTSSSGNTIYF.

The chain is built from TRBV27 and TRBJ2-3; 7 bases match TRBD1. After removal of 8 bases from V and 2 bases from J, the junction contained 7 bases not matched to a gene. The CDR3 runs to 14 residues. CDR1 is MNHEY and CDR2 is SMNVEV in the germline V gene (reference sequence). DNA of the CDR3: TGTGCCAGCCGGCCGACAGGGTTCACAGATACGCAGTATTTT. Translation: CASRPTGFTDTQYF.